Each of the 20 T cell receptor beta chains below was sequenced from the same sample in a study of shared clonotypes between healthy human individuals. TCRdb's copy holds only in-frame clones and misses some; the assay was immunoSEQ multiplex PCR. The data show about 110,000 clones, roughly 70% seen once. Sequencing was carried out using memory CD8+ T cells sorted from blood. Subset in this sample: CD45RO+ cells pooled with CCR7-negative TemRA cells. These receptors were taken from a woman in her 30s in good health.

In the case of this clone: Within the sample, other DNA sequences also encode this same CDR3. V usage is TRBV27 and J usage is TRBJ2-1; no clear D gene. Trimming took off 5 bases at V and 4 bases at J, with 6 bases between the two ends. This CDR3 has 12 residues. The germline V gene encodes CDR1 MNHEY and CDR2 SMNVEV (reference sequence). This CDR3 reads CASSRSYNEQFF. Written as DNA, the CDR3 is TGTGCCAGCAGTCGCTCTTACAATGAGCAGTTCTTC.

This clone has a handful of counts. The chain recombines TRBV5-6 with TRBJ2-7; TRBD1 or TRBD2 may be the D gene (5 bases each). CDR3 length: 16 amino acids. Trimming shortened V by 0 bases and J by 0 bases, and 13 bases separated the two germline ends. The V gene's germline CDR1 is SGHDT and CDR2 YYEEEE. The CDR3 here is CASSLAWDGGSYEQYF. The CDR3 coding sequence is TGTGCCAGCAGCTTGGCCTGGGACGGAGGCTCCTACGAGCAGTACTTC.

The rearrangement uses TRBV25-1 and TRBJ2-3; 10 nucleotides match TRBD2. The V segment lost 2 bases and the J segment 2 bases; nucleotides outside the gene matches: 10. CDR1 and CDR2 from the germline V gene are MGHDK and SYGVNS. The CDR3 is 18 residues long. For the CDR3, the DNA is TGTGCCAGCAGTGAAGCAGTGGCTAGCGGGAGTTCCACAGATACGCAGTATTTT. It yields the protein CASSEAVASGSSTDTQYF.

As concerns this clone: This is likely an artifact of a read error, given a far larger clone one base away. The CDR3 spells CASSYSDYNEQFF. CDR3 nucleotides: TGTGCCAGCAGTTACTCGGACTACAATGAGCAGTTCTTC. This chain connects TRBV6-6 to TRBJ2-1; D is undetermined. V was trimmed by 0 bases and J by 3 bases, leaving 3 bases between them. The CDR3 totals 13 residues. CDR1 and CDR2 (germline): MNHNY, SVGAGI (reference sequence).

Turning to this clone: A read error may explain this, as a much larger clone is one base away. The chain employs TRBV7-8 and TRBJ2-7; 7 nucleotides agree with TRBD1. The germline gives CDR1 SGHVS, CDR2 FQNEAQ. The V and J ends lost 6 bases and 4 bases, in that order; junction bases with no gene match: 9. This CDR3 region has 14 residues. The CDR3 loop is CASSSTGWKYEQYF. The CDR3 DNA is TGTGCCAGCAGTTCGACAGGGTGGAAGTACGAGCAGTACTTC.

This clone was counted between two and nine times. The CDR3 spells CASSGPGNGYTF. CDR3 DNA: TGTGCCAGCAGTGGACCAGGGAATGGCTACACCTTC. V gene TRBV28 combines with J gene TRBJ1-2, with D possibly TRBD1 on 5 matching bases. This CDR3 spans 12 amino acids. V lost 5 bases, J lost 6 bases, and 10 bases lay in between. Germline loops: CDR1 MDHEN, CDR2 SYDVKM.

In this sample, this clone turned up a few times. The chain has TRBV27 and TRBJ2-2, with D unresolved. Trimming left V 3 bases short and J 6 bases short, with 8 bases between. The CDR3 contains 13 residues. Looked up from germline, CDR1 is MNHEY and CDR2 is SMNVEV (reference sequence). The CDR3 reads CASSLLGSGELFF. For the CDR3, the DNA is TGTGCCAGCAGTTTGCTAGGATCCGGGGAGCTGTTTTTT.

Comments on this clone: An end of the junction does not agree with germline; a read error may underlie this. The chain joins TRBV5-1 to TRBJ2-3, with 7 bases lining up with TRBD2. The germline V gene encodes CDR1 SGHRS and CDR2 YFSETQ. This CDR3 has 15 residues. The chain's CDR3 is CASSLGGGSRDTQYF. The CDR3 DNA is TGCGCCAGCAGCTTGGGTGGCGGGAGCAGAGATACGCAGTATTTT. The full variable domain, in which reference TRBV5-1 and TRBJ2-3 provide the parts outside the CDR3, is KAGVTQTPRYLIKTRGQQVTLSCSPISGHRSVSWYQQTPGQGLQFLFEYFSETQRNKGNFPGRFSGRQFSNSRSEMNVSTLELGDSALYLCASSLGGGSRDTQYFGPGTRLTVL.

The chain recombines TRBV7-9 with TRBJ2-1, with D tentatively TRBD2 (5 bases). Deletions cut 3 bases from V and 0 bases from J, with 12 bases between. CDR3 length: 16 amino acids. Germline assignment: CDR1 SEHNR and CDR2 FQNEAQ (reference sequence). The CDR3 loop reads CASSFKGSVSYNEQFF. CDR3 DNA: TGTGCCAGCAGCTTTAAAGGGAGTGTCTCCTACAATGAGCAGTTCTTC.

Comments on this clone: The sample holds other DNA sequences that translate to the same CDR3. V is TRBV29-1 and J is TRBJ2-7; 10 bases are shared with TRBD2. V shed 0 bases and J 1 base; nucleotides not matched to a gene: 3. Per germline, CDR1 SQVTM and CDR2 ANQGSEA. This CDR3 region has 15 residues. CDR3 loop: CSVEDPSGSSYEQYF. CDR3 DNA: TGCAGCGTTGAAGACCCTAGCGGGAGTTCCTACGAGCAGTACTTC.

The V call is TRBV28, the J call TRBJ2-7; the D gene is possibly TRBD2 (5 bases). CDR1 is MDHEN and CDR2 is SYDVKM in the germline V gene. The CDR3 totals 16 residues. V was pared by 2 bases and J by 3 bases, with 17 bases between. The CDR3 nucleotides are TGTGCCAGCAGTTTAACGGTGGGGAGCCCCCTCTACGAGCAGTACTTC. Amino acid sequence: CASSLTVGSPLYEQYF.

The sample holds a few counts of this clone. Other nucleotide sequences from this sample produce the same CDR3. V and J are TRBV7-9 and TRBJ2-7; TRBD2 matches at 7 bases. Germline CDR1 reads SEHNR; CDR2 reads FQNEAQ (reference sequence). The CDR3 contains 14 residues. V was clipped by 1 base and J by 0 bases; unmatched bases: 0. CDR3 coding DNA: TGTGCCAGCAGCTTAGGACTAGCCTCCTACGAGCAGTACTTC. Its protein product is CASSLGLASYEQYF.

This clone was picked up a small number of times. V usage is TRBV27 and J usage is TRBJ2-7; D is unresolved. Trimming shortened V by 2 bases and J by 3 bases, and 8 bases separated the two germline ends. Germline V CDR1 and CDR2: MNHEY, SMNVEV (reference sequence). The CDR3 totals 13 residues. CDR3 nucleotide sequence: TGTGCCAGCAGTTTAGAAACGGGCTACGAGCAGTACTTC. Translation gives CASSLETGYEQYF.

The chain employs TRBV7-2 and TRBJ2-7; 9 nucleotides match TRBD2. The CDR3 contains 15 residues. Germline V gives CDR1 SGHTA, CDR2 FQGNSA. The V segment lost 5 bases and the J segment 4 bases; nucleotides outside the gene matches: 9. The CDR3 region has the DNA TGTGCCAGCAGCCAAGATCCAGCGGGAGGATACGAGCAGTACTTC. Its protein is CASSQDPAGGYEQYF.

The chain is built from TRBV7-9 and TRBJ2-3; D unclear. This CDR3 spans 10 amino acids. V was shortened by 10 bases and J by 6 bases, with 8 bases between the two germline ends. Germline CDR1 and CDR2: SEHNR and FQNEAQ (reference sequence). The CDR3 nucleotides read TGTGCCATCGGGTGGGATACGCAGTATTTT. Encoded protein: CAIGWDTQYF.

A few counts support this clone. The chain links TRBV7-8 to TRBJ2-1, with D possibly called TRBD1 or TRBD2 (5 bases each). The CDR3 is made up of 14 amino acids. The germline V gene has CDR1 SGHVS and CDR2 FQNEAQ. Trimming stripped 0 bases from V and 12 bases from J, with 15 bases between. The CDR3 DNA sequence: TGTGCCAGCAGCTTAGCGGGACCGCGGGTCGGGCAGTTCTTC. Translation: CASSLAGPRVGQFF.

V and J are TRBV25-1 and TRBJ2-3; TRBD1 is a possible D gene (6 bases). The CDR3 runs to 14 residues. Germline values: CDR1 MGHDK, CDR2 SYGVNS. Trimming left V 5 bases short and J 1 base short, with 10 bases between. The CDR3 here is CASSMTGRTDTQYF. CDR3 bases: TGTGCCAGCAGTATGACAGGTCGCACAGATACGCAGTATTTT.

In its sample, this clone was seen once. The chain links TRBV5-4 to TRBJ2-1; TRBD2 matches at 12 bases. V trimming: 0 bases; J trimming: 4 bases; junction bases outside the gene matches: 2. The CDR3 contains 16 residues. Germline-derived CDR1 and CDR2 are SGHNT and YYREEE (reference sequence). CDR3 sequence: CASSLGTSGTYNEQFF. The CDR3 bases are TGTGCCAGCAGCTTGGGGACTAGCGGGACTTACAATGAGCAGTTCTTC.

This rearrangement joins TRBV6-6 to TRBJ2-3, with 7 bases fitting TRBD1. Trimming at V came to 5 bases and at J to 6 bases, leaving 2 bases not matched to a gene. The V gene's germline CDR1 is MNHNY and CDR2 SVGAGI (reference sequence). The CDR3 extends over 12 amino acids. The CDR3 DNA reads as TGTGCCAGCAGTCCGACAGGGGATACGCAGTATTTT. It yields the protein CASSPTGDTQYF.

V usage is TRBV5-1 and J usage is TRBJ1-2; the D gene is possibly TRBD1 (6 bases). Germline V gene sequence: CDR1 SGHRS, CDR2 YFSETQ. The CDR3 consists of 14 residues. Trimming removed 3 bases from V and 4 bases from J, with 13 bases in between. The CDR3 loop is CASSWGAFTYGYTF. The CDR3 DNA reads TGCGCCAGCAGCTGGGGGGCGTTTACCTATGGCTACACCTTC.